This is a list of T cell receptor beta chains from one sample in a study of blood T cells in healthy people across ages. TCRdb itself ran the 5' RACE reads through MiXCR, one entry per CDR3 protein. The table records 2 million or so distinct CDR3 sequences, less than 50% of them present only once. Specimen: blood. Source of these receptors: a woman aged 40 to 49 in good health. CDR3s include the opening cysteine and the closing phenylalanine or tryptophan. A D gene is named only where the DNA matches it firmly. Clone size is not always given. Where it is, it says once, few, many or a class for expanded clones.

D: -; J: TRBJ2-7; V: TRBV6-2/TRBV6-3; size: few; CDR3: CASSYRESGEQYF; DNA: TGTGCCAGCAGTTACAGGGAGTCTGGGGAGCAGTACTTC
D: -; J: TRBJ2-6; V: TRBV24-1; size: -; CDR3: CATSGGGQGPGANVLTF; DNA: TGTGCCACCAGTGGAGGGGGGCAGGGCCCTGGGGCCAACGTCCTGACTTTC
D: -; J: TRBJ2-5; V: TRBV7-6; size: -; CDR3: CASSSTAVDRYQETQYF; DNA: TGTGCCAGCAGCTCCACGGCCGTCGACAGATACCAAGAGACCCAGTACTTC
D: -; J: TRBJ2-7; V: TRBV20-1; size: few; CDR3: CSARGVAGAILGEQYF; DNA: TGCAGTGCTAGAGGAGTGGCGGGGGCGATCCTCGGCGAGCAGTACTTC
D: -; J: TRBJ1-5; V: TRBV21-1; size: once; CDR3: CASSTPETRGERNQPQHF; DNA: TGTGCCAGCAGCACCCCCGAAACCAGGGGGGAACGCAATCAGCCCCAGCATTTT
D: TRBD1; J: TRBJ1-2; V: TRBV7-9; size: -; CDR3: CATRQGGSNYGYTF; DNA: TGTGCCACCAGACAGGGAGGGTCTAACTATGGCTACACCTTC
D: TRBD1; J: TRBJ1-4; V: TRBV4-2; size: -; CDR3: CASSQDPPGGVASNEKLFF; DNA: TGTGCCAGCAGCCAAGATCCGCCAGGGGGGGTTGCTAGTAATGAAAAACTGTTTTTT
D: -; J: TRBJ2-3; V: TRBV2; size: many; CDR3: CASRGNTDTQYF; DNA: TGTGCCAGCAGAGGAAACACAGATACGCAGTATTTT
D: -; J: TRBJ1-1; V: TRBV5-1; size: -; CDR3: CASISEGTEAFF; DNA: TGCGCCAGCATCTCAGAGGGCACTGAAGCTTTCTTT
D: -; J: TRBJ1-2; V: TRBV29-1; size: few; CDR3: CSVEDQDDYGYTF; DNA: TGCAGCGTTGAAGATCAGGATGACTATGGCTACACCTTC
D: -; J: TRBJ1-1; V: TRBV5-1; size: once; CDR3: CASSLSGPENTEAFF; DNA: TGCGCCAGCAGTCTCTCGGGCCCGGAGAACACTGAAGCTTTCTTT
D: -; J: TRBJ2-1; V: TRBV12-3/TRBV12-4; size: -; CDR3: CASSVLEGPNEQFF; DNA: TGTGCCAGCAGTGTGCTTGAGGGTCCCAATGAGCAGTTCTTC
D: -; J: TRBJ1-2; V: TRBV4-2; size: -; CDR3: CASSYVSGTQVSYGYTF; DNA: TGTGCCAGCAGCTATGTGTCCGGGACACAAGTCTCCTATGGCTACACCTTC
D: TRBD1; J: TRBJ2-3; V: TRBV20-1; size: -; CDR3: CSARGLGQGYSDTQYF; DNA: TGCAGTGCTAGGGGCCTTGGACAGGGTTATTCAGATACGCAGTATTTT
D: TRBD2; J: TRBJ2-1; V: TRBV27; size: -; CDR3: CASSVSGGPSSYNEQFF; DNA: TGTGCCAGCAGTGTAAGCGGGGGGCCGAGCTCCTACAATGAGCAGTTCTTC
D: -; J: TRBJ1-1; V: TRBV5-6; size: -; CDR3: CASSLRPVGAEAFF; DNA: TGTGCCAGCAGCTTGCGCCCGGTGGGCGCTGAAGCTTTCTTT
D: TRBD1; J: TRBJ1-2; V: TRBV4-3; size: -; CDR3: CASSQGPGQYYGYTF; DNA: TGCGCCAGCAGCCAAGGCCCGGGACAGTACTATGGCTACACCTTC